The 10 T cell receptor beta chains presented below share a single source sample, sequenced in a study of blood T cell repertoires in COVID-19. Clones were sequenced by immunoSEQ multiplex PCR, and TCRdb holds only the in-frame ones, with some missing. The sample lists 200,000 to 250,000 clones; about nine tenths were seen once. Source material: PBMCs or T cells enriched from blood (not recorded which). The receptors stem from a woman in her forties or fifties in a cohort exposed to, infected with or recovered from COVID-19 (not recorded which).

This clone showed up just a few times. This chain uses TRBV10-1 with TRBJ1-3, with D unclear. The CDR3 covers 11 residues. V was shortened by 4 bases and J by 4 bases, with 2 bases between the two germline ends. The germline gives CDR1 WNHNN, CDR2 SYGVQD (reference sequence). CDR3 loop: CASSAGNTIYF. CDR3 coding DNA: TGCGCCAGCAGTGCGGGAAACACCATATATTTT.

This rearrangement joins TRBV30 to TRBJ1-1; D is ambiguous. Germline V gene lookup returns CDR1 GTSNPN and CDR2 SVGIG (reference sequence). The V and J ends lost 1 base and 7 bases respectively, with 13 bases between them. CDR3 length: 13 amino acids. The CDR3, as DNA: TGTGCCTGGAGTGCCGACTTTCCCAATGAAGCTTTCTTT. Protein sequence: CAWSADFPNEAFF.

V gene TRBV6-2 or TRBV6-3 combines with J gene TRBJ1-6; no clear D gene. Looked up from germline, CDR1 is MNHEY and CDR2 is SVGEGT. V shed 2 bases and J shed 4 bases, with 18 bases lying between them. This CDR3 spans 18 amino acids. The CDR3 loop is CASSYPAGGNLYNSPLHF. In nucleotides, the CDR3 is TGTGCCAGCAGTTACCCGGCAGGAGGAAATTTATATAATTCACCCCTCCACTTT.

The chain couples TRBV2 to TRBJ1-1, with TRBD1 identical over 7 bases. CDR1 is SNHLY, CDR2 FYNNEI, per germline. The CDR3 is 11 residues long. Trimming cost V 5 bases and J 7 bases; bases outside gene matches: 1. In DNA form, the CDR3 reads TGTGCCAGCAGTAACAGGGGTGAAGCTTTCTTT. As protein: CASSNRGEAFF.

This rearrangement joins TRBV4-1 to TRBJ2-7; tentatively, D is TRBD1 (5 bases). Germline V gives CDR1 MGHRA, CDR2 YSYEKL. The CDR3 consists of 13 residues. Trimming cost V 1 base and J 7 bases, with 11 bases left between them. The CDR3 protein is CASSQGGGDEQYF. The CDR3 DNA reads TGCGCCAGCAGCCAAGGGGGCGGTGATGAGCAGTACTTC.

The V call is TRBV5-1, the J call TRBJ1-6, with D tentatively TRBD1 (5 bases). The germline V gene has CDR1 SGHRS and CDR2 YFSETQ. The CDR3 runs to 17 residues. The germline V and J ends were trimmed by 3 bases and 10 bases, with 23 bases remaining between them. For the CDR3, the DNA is TGCGCCAGCAGCTGGACCGTGGCAGGGAAAAACCGATCACCCCTCCACTTT. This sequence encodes CASSWTVAGKNRSPLHF.

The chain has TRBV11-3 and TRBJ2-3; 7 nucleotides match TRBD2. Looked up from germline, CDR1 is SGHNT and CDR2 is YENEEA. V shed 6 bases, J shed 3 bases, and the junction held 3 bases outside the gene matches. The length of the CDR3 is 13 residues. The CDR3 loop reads CASRAGVTDTQYF. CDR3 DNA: TGTGCCAGCAGGGCGGGGGTGACAGATACGCAGTATTTT.

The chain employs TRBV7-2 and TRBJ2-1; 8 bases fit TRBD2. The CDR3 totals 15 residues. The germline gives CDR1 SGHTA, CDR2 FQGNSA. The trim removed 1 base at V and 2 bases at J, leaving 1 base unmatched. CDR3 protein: CASSLEAGAYNEQFF. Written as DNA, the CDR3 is TGTGCCAGCAGCTTAGAAGCGGGGGCCTACAATGAGCAGTTCTTC. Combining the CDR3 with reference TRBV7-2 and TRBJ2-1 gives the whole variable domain GAGVSQSPSNKVTEKGKDVELRCDPISGHTALYWYRQSLGQGLEFLIYFQGNSAPDKSGLPSDRFSAERTGGSVSTLTIQRTQQEDSAVYLCASSLEAGAYNEQFFGPGTRLTVL.

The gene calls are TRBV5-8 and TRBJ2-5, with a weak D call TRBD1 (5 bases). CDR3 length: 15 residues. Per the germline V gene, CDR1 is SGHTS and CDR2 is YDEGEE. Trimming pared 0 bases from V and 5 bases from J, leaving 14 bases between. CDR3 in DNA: TGTGCCAGCAGCTTGGAGGGGTCGGCTTGGGAGACCCAGTACTTC. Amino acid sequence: CASSLEGSAWETQYF. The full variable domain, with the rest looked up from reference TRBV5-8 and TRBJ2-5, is EAGVTQSPTHLIKTRGQQATLRCSPISGHTSVYWYQQALGLGLQFLLWYDEGEERNRGNFPPRFSGRQFPNYSSELNVNALELEDSALYLCASSLEGSAWETQYFGPGTRLLVL.

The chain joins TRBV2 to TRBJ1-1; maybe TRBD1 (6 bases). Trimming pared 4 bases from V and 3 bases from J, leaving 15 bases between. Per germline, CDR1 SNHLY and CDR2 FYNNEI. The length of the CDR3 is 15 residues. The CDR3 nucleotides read TGTGCCAGCAGTGGCTTAGGACAGTGGGACACTGAAGCTTTCTTT. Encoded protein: CASSGLGQWDTEAFF.